This T cell receptor (beta chain) was obtained from a study of T-cell memory formation after mild COVID-19. Looking at the study overall: The study found TCR clusters largely donor specific.

Concerning this clonotype: Its antigen is undetermined.

TCRdb re-derived calls from the 5' RACE reads in MiXCR, one entry per CDR3 protein. The table shows some 490,000 distinct CDR3 sequences, with over 15% occurring only once. V lost 5 bases and J lost 4; bases outside the gene matches: 9. Germline lookup yields CDR1 KGHSH and CDR2 LQKENI. CDR3 size: 16 residues. The study's findings and limits: Cross-reactive memory apparently joined, as some responding clones appeared in pre-infection memory.

Sequencing used PBMCs or a T cell subset sorted from them (not recorded which). The V and J genes are TRBV18 and TRBJ2-1, with 9 bases matching TRBD1. This receptor was identified in an adult woman who had mild COVID-19 (a few samples of this study predate the infection). Cell type and time point are not known. The CDR3 protein is CASSSAGTGNYNEQFF. The CDR3 region has the DNA TGTGCCAGCTCATCTGCCGGGACAGGGAATTACAATGAGCAGTTCTTC.